Given below is one TCR beta chain in context. The data stem from a study of blood T cell repertoires in COVID-19. In the original workflow: The assay estimated nucleated cells by amplifying reference gene primers. Produced via immunoSEQ multiplex PCR; TCRdb's table is partial and in-frame only. V and J calls and clone size are copied from that table; D and trimming were computed from the DNA. The data contain tens of thousands of clones, around 90% of them singletons. This CDR3 is built from 12 residues. Germline loops: CDR1 MNHEY, CDR2 SVGAGI. V was cut by 10 bases and J by 4 bases, with 11 bases left in between.

The chain uses TRBV6-5 and TRBJ2-1; the D gene is possibly TRBD2 (6 bases). The source material was peripheral blood. This receptor was obtained from a man aged 50-60 years with active COVID-19. CDR3 amino acids: CAKIAAYNEQFF. CDR3 DNA: TGTGCCAAGATAGCGGCTTACAATGAGCAGTTCTTC.